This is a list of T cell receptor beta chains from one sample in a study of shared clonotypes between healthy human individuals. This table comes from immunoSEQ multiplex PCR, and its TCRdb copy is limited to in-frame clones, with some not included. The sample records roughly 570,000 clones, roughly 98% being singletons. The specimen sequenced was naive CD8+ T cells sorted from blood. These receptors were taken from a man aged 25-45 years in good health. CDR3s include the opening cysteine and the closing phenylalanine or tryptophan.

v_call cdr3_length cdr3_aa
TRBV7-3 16 CASSLTLAGVGNEQFF
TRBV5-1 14 CASSFRSVPYEQYF
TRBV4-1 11 CASSETGELFF
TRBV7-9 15 CASSLTSGTYNEQFF
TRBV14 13 CASSQERVYEQYF
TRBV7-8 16 CASSPGTSGSVNTQYF
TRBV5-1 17 CASSLGQMGLGPDTQYF
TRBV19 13 CASRGPPDYEQYF
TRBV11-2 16 CASSLEHGLASYEQYF
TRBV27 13 CASSEENTGELFF
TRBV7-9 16 CASSNSRQGRNNEQYF
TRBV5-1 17 CASSLRTSGSPYNEQFF
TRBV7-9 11 CASNVLDYKFF
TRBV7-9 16 CASSSWTKKFQETQYF
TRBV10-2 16 CASLHLPGAGANVLTF
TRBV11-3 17 CASSPRGSQSLYNEQFF
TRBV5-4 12 CASRGTGNTIYF
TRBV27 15 CASSLYSGSYNEQFF
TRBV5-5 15 CASSPDDPAAYEQYF
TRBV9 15 CATTRGSTGGYGYTF
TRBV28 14 CASKLAGTGGEQFF
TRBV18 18 CASSPKTYEDNGWETQYF
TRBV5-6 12 CASSLLEDGYTF
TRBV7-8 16 CASTTLGGSGANVLTF
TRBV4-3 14 CASSPGTGGFEQYF
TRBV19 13 CASSIQGTYEQYF
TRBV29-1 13 CSVWTQNTGELFF
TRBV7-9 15 CASSPRDRGPGELFF
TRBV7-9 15 CASKEPGTGGETQYF